The rows below give T cell receptor beta chains drawn from one sample of a study of response to subunit inactivated influenza vaccine. MiXCR, applied by TCRdb to the RT-PCR reads, yields one record per CDR3 protein. The sample includes around 200,000 distinct CDR3 sequences, approximately 12% of them seen just once. The same sample was also studied in work on T cells expressing NK-cell markers.

The sequences come from CD8+ T cells sorted from PBMCs, collected roughly 12 days after vaccination. These receptors were collected from a man in his fifties who received an inactivated influenza vaccine. Each CDR3 is given with its conserved first and last residue. Fields, in order: D gene, V gene, J gene, clone size, CDR3 DNA, CDR3 protein. A D gene is named only where the DNA matches it firmly. Size tells how often a clone was seen (once, few, many) or the class of an expanded clone, and some rows leave it out.

d_call: .
v_call: TRBV29-1
j_call: TRBJ2-3
clone_size: many
cdr3_nt: TGCAGCGTCCCGACCGGAGATACGCAGTATTTT
cdr3_aa: CSVPTGDTQYF

d_call: TRBD2
v_call: TRBV3-1
j_call: TRBJ2-2
clone_size: .
cdr3_nt: TGTGCCAGCACCCAAGATCTACTAGCGGGAGACACCGGGGAGCTGTTTTTT
cdr3_aa: CASTQDLLAGDTGELFF

d_call: TRBD2
v_call: TRBV28
j_call: TRBJ2-3
clone_size: many
cdr3_nt: TGTGCCAGCAGACTGACTAGCGGGAGCGCACATACGCAGTATTTT
cdr3_aa: CASRLTSGSAHTQYF

d_call: .
v_call: TRBV21-1
j_call: TRBJ2-5
clone_size: .
cdr3_nt: TGTGCCAGCAGCGACCAGGGACAACGGGAGACCCAGTACTTC
cdr3_aa: CASSDQGQRETQYF

d_call: .
v_call: TRBV2
j_call: TRBJ1-1
clone_size: .
cdr3_nt: TGTGCCAGCAGTGACACAGAAAACACTGAAGCTTTCTTT
cdr3_aa: CASSDTENTEAFF

d_call: .
v_call: TRBV3-1
j_call: TRBJ2-3
clone_size: .
cdr3_nt: TGTGCCAGCAGCCAAGTGTGGCGGCTTAGCACAGATACGCAGTATTTT
cdr3_aa: CASSQVWRLSTDTQYF

d_call: .
v_call: TRBV18
j_call: TRBJ1-6
clone_size: .
cdr3_nt: TGTGCCAGCTCACCCGGACCGGCCCAACCACCCCTCCACTTT
cdr3_aa: CASSPGPAQPPLHF

d_call: .
v_call: TRBV20-1
j_call: TRBJ2-7
clone_size: .
cdr3_nt: TGCAGTGCTAGAGATCTACCGTACGAGCAGTACTTC
cdr3_aa: CSARDLPYEQYF

d_call: .
v_call: TRBV2
j_call: TRBJ2-6
clone_size: .
cdr3_nt: TGTGCCAGCACCCTCGGGGGCTCTGGGGCCAACGTCCTGACTTTC
cdr3_aa: CASTLGGSGANVLTF

d_call: .
v_call: TRBV28
j_call: TRBJ2-1
clone_size: .
cdr3_nt: TGTGCCAGCAGCCGCCCCCTATGGTACAATGAGCAGTTCTTC
cdr3_aa: CASSRPLWYNEQFF

d_call: .
v_call: TRBV10-1
j_call: TRBJ1-2
clone_size: .
cdr3_nt: TGCGCCAGCAGTGAAAACAGGGACGGCTCTGGCTACACCTTC
cdr3_aa: CASSENRDGSGYTF

d_call: .
v_call: TRBV30
j_call: TRBJ2-1
clone_size: .
cdr3_nt: TGTGCCTGGAGTGTACTCTTATACAATGAGCAGTTCTTC
cdr3_aa: CAWSVLLYNEQFF

d_call: .
v_call: TRBV30
j_call: TRBJ1-4
clone_size: many
cdr3_nt: TGTGCCTGGGATGGTGCAACTAATGAAAAACTGTTTTTT
cdr3_aa: CAWDGATNEKLFF

d_call: TRBD2
v_call: TRBV11-2
j_call: TRBJ2-1
clone_size: .
cdr3_nt: TGTGCCAGCAGCTTTTTTAGTCAGCGGGAGGCCTACAATGAGCAGTTCTTC
cdr3_aa: CASSFFSQREAYNEQFF

d_call: TRBD1
v_call: TRBV7-6
j_call: TRBJ2-5
clone_size: .
cdr3_nt: TGTGCCAGCAGCCTTGGGACAGGGGGTAGCTTGGGGGAGACCCAGTACTTC
cdr3_aa: CASSLGTGGSLGETQYF

d_call: TRBD2
v_call: TRBV2
j_call: TRBJ2-7
clone_size: few
cdr3_nt: TGTGCCAGCAGCTATAGCGGGCGGTACGCCTACGAGCAGTACTTC
cdr3_aa: CASSYSGRYAYEQYF

d_call: .
v_call: TRBV28
j_call: TRBJ1-2
clone_size: .
cdr3_nt: TGTGCCACCTCGAAGACCTTCCAGGACAATGGCTACACCTTC
cdr3_aa: CATSKTFQDNGYTF

d_call: TRBD2
v_call: TRBV15
j_call: TRBJ2-2
clone_size: few
cdr3_nt: TGTGCCACCGGCGGGGGGGACACCGGGGAGCTGTTTTTT
cdr3_aa: CATGGGDTGELFF

d_call: .
v_call: TRBV6-2/TRBV6-3
j_call: TRBJ2-3
clone_size: .
cdr3_nt: TGTGCCAGCAGCTCTGTGCGGGGGCTCACAGATACGCAGTATTTT
cdr3_aa: CASSSVRGLTDTQYF

d_call: .
v_call: TRBV7-8
j_call: TRBJ2-7
clone_size: .
cdr3_nt: TGTGCCAGCAGCGGCCCGGGGACGGATACCTACGAGCAGTACTTC
cdr3_aa: CASSGPGTDTYEQYF

d_call: TRBD2
v_call: TRBV27
j_call: TRBJ2-7
clone_size: .
cdr3_nt: TGTGCCAGCAGTTTAATCGGTACTAGCGGGACTCACGAGCAGTACTTC
cdr3_aa: CASSLIGTSGTHEQYF

d_call: TRBD2
v_call: TRBV7-8
j_call: TRBJ2-3
clone_size: many
cdr3_nt: TGTGCCAGCAGCATACCAACCGGGGGCTGGAGCGGGGGGGTCACAGATACGCAGTATTTT
cdr3_aa: CASSIPTGGWSGGVTDTQYF

d_call: TRBD1
v_call: TRBV19
j_call: TRBJ2-7
clone_size: few
cdr3_nt: TGTGCCAGTAGTCCAAGACAGGGTCCCCCCCGAGAGCAGTACTTC
cdr3_aa: CASSPRQGPPREQYF

d_call: TRBD1
v_call: TRBV27
j_call: TRBJ2-2
clone_size: .
cdr3_nt: TGTGCCAGCAGTTTACAGGGGGTGCTGTACCGGAGCACCGGGGAGCTGTTTTTT
cdr3_aa: CASSLQGVLYRSTGELFF

d_call: .
v_call: TRBV4-3
j_call: TRBJ2-7
clone_size: .
cdr3_nt: TGCGCCAGCAGCCAAGAAGTTTGGGAACCCTACGAGCAGTACTTC
cdr3_aa: CASSQEVWEPYEQYF

d_call: .
v_call: TRBV11-2
j_call: TRBJ2-5
clone_size: few
cdr3_nt: TGTGCCAGCAGCTCTTCGCCGCTTCAAGAGACCCAGTACTTC
cdr3_aa: CASSSSPLQETQYF

d_call: .
v_call: TRBV12-3/TRBV12-4
j_call: TRBJ2-2
clone_size: .
cdr3_nt: TGTGCCAGCACCATCCCCGATGGGGGTTTGACCGGGGAGCTGTTTTTT
cdr3_aa: CASTIPDGGLTGELFF

d_call: .
v_call: TRBV14
j_call: TRBJ1-6
clone_size: .
cdr3_nt: TGTGCCAGCAGCCAAGGGGCCGGGGTTGGTTCACCCCTCCACTTT
cdr3_aa: CASSQGAGVGSPLHF

d_call: TRBD1
v_call: TRBV9
j_call: TRBJ1-5
clone_size: few
cdr3_nt: TGTGCCAGCAGCGTAGGACAGGGTTCTCAGCCCCAGCATTTT
cdr3_aa: CASSVGQGSQPQHF

d_call: .
v_call: TRBV6-5
j_call: TRBJ2-7
clone_size: .
cdr3_nt: TGTGCCAGCAGTTACTCGTTTCCCGCCAGCTACGAGCAGTACTTC
cdr3_aa: CASSYSFPASYEQYF

d_call: .
v_call: TRBV4-3
j_call: TRBJ2-7
clone_size: .
cdr3_nt: TGCGCCAGCAGCCAAGGGGCAGGCTCCTACGAGCAGTACTTC
cdr3_aa: CASSQGAGSYEQYF

d_call: TRBD1
v_call: TRBV9
j_call: TRBJ2-2
clone_size: many
cdr3_nt: TGTGCCAGCAGCCCCGGGACAGGGGAGGCCGGGGAGCTGTTTTTT
cdr3_aa: CASSPGTGEAGELFF

d_call: TRBD2
v_call: TRBV4-2
j_call: TRBJ2-3
clone_size: .
cdr3_nt: TGTGCCAGCAGCCAGGGACTAGCGGGGGCAGATACGCAGTATTTT
cdr3_aa: CASSQGLAGADTQYF

d_call: TRBD1
v_call: TRBV20-1
j_call: TRBJ2-7
clone_size: .
cdr3_nt: TGCAGTGCTAGACCACCGGGACAGTCATACGAGCAGTACTTC
cdr3_aa: CSARPPGQSYEQYF

d_call: TRBD2
v_call: TRBV6-2/TRBV6-3
j_call: TRBJ2-5
clone_size: once
cdr3_nt: TGTGCCAGCAGTCCGACTAGCGGGAGGGCCTGGCAAGAGACCCAGTACTTC
cdr3_aa: CASSPTSGRAWQETQYF

d_call: .
v_call: TRBV4-2
j_call: TRBJ2-5
clone_size: .
cdr3_nt: TGTGCCAGCAGCCAAGGTTGGGCTACCAACACCCCGGGCAACCAAGAGACCCAGTACTTC
cdr3_aa: CASSQGWATNTPGNQETQYF

d_call: .
v_call: TRBV3-1
j_call: TRBJ2-3
clone_size: .
cdr3_nt: TGTGCCAGCAGCCAGGCCTTACAAGATACGCAGTATTTT
cdr3_aa: CASSQALQDTQYF

d_call: .
v_call: TRBV7-2
j_call: TRBJ2-7
clone_size: many
cdr3_nt: TGTGCCAGCAGCCTCATCAGTGGCCTCGAGCAGTACTTC
cdr3_aa: CASSLISGLEQYF

d_call: TRBD2
v_call: TRBV9
j_call: TRBJ2-3
clone_size: few
cdr3_nt: TGTGCCAGCAGCGTAGAAGGACTAGCCTCCGATACGCAGTATTTT
cdr3_aa: CASSVEGLASDTQYF

d_call: .
v_call: TRBV6-5
j_call: TRBJ2-7
clone_size: .
cdr3_nt: TGTGCCAGCAGTTACCTTACAGGGATTGGCGGCGAGCAGTACTTC
cdr3_aa: CASSYLTGIGGEQYF

d_call: .
v_call: TRBV11-2
j_call: TRBJ2-3
clone_size: few
cdr3_nt: TGTGCCAGCAGCTTAGATTATGCAGTAACAGATACGCAGTATTTT
cdr3_aa: CASSLDYAVTDTQYF

d_call: .
v_call: TRBV5-5
j_call: TRBJ1-2
clone_size: .
cdr3_nt: TGTGCCAGCAGCGAGGACGGGTACTATGGCTACACCTTC
cdr3_aa: CASSEDGYYGYTF